Below, one TCR beta chain is given with its context. Its antigen is undetermined. V lost 0 bases to trimming and J lost 4 bases, with 9 bases between them. The CDR3 spans 14 residues. Looked up from germline, CDR1 is DFQATT and CDR2 is SNEGSKA (reference sequence). Two oligonucleotides, mixed equimolar, formed the beta constant-region primer covering TRBC1 and TRBC2. The ligated cDNA underwent four PCR rounds using SP2 and nested alpha and beta constant-region primers. A 12-nucleotide UMI and the SP2 primer were added to the cDNA 3' end by oligonucleotide ligation. TCRdb fed the UMI-ligation and nested PCR reads into MiXCR, producing one record per CDR3 protein. The table includes over 110,000 distinct CDR3 sequences, approximately 20% detected once. These data are taken from a study of naive and memory T cell subsets. Study-wide results and limits: Naive repertoires, especially CD8, held a few larger clonotypes, possibly memory cells re-expressing CD45RA. Expression changes during T cell differentiation may affect RNA-based TCR counts.

CMV status came from CD4+ T cell IFNgamma after overnight CMV lysate stimulation of fresh PBMCs. The chain has TRBV20-1 and TRBJ1-4, with D unclear. Sequenced: naive CD8+ T cells from blood. This TCR came from a human donor in good health. CDR3 region: CSARDGAHNEKLFF. CDR3 bases: TGCAGTGCTAGAGATGGCGCCCATAATGAAAAACTGTTTTTT.